A single T cell receptor beta chain is shown here with its context. The data originate from a study of blood T cell repertoires in COVID-19. Assay used: immunoSEQ multiplex PCR; TCRdb lists only in-frame clones, some missing. Of under 200,000 clones in the sample, under 85% are singletons; the top ten hold 17%. This CDR3 spans 14 amino acids. Germline V gene lookup returns CDR1 LGHNA and CDR2 YNFKEQ. Trimming pared 0 bases from V and 8 bases from J, leaving 8 bases between. The clonotype originates from a man aged 60 to 69 with active or convalescent COVID-19. Material: peripheral blood. The chain uses TRBV4-2 and TRBJ1-6; D might be TRBD1 (5 bases). The CDR3 DNA follows: TGTGCCAGCAGCCAAGACGACAGTTATTCACCCCTCCACTTT. Protein: CASSQDDSYSPLHF.